This T cell receptor beta chain was obtained from a study of blood T cell repertoires in COVID-19. The wider study: The origin of the acute and convalescent COVID-19 samples was the United States, Italy and Spain. T cells, B-cell-depleted T cells, or PBMCs supplied cDNA or gDNA.

Under the authors' procedure: Reference gene primer amplification yielded estimated nucleated cell counts. Clones were read by immunoSEQ multiplex PCR, and TCRdb kept only the in-frame ones, dropping some. V and J calls and clone size follow that table, whereas D and trimming were derived from the DNA. Seen here are more than 75,000 clones, roughly 86% observed once, and the top ten hold about 10%. Trimming took 3 bases from V and 0 from J, leaving 5 bases between them. The CDR3 covers 13 residues. Germline CDR1 is KGHSH and CDR2 is LQKENI. This TCR was recovered from a man in his sixties with acute or convalescent COVID-19. The chain carries TRBV18 and TRBJ1-2; D is uncertain. Sequenced: peripheral blood. CDR3 region: CASSPSANYGYTF. DNA for the CDR3: TGTGCCAGCTCACCTTCAGCTAACTATGGCTACACCTTC.